These 30 T cell receptor beta chains came from one sample sequenced in a study of cytomegalovirus exposure and HLA in healthy donors. TCRdb's table, derived via immunoSEQ multiplex PCR, lists solely in-frame clones and lacks some. The table records around 140,000 clones, about 91% of them present only once. The specimen sequenced was PBMCs. All receptors come from a man in his late teens or twenties in good health and CMV-seropositive.

This clone was seen only once. The genes are TRBV30 and TRBJ1-2; D may be TRBD1 (5 bases). This CDR3 spans 14 amino acids. Germline V gene lookup returns CDR1 GTSNPN and CDR2 SVGIG (reference sequence). V shed 0 bases and J shed 3 bases, with 11 bases lying between them. CDR3 residues: CAWSVSGLYYGYTF. The CDR3 region has the DNA TGTGCCTGGAGTGTCTCGGGACTGTACTATGGCTACACCTTC.

Written as DNA, the CDR3 is TGTGCCACCAGCCCACAGGGAACCTACGAGCAGTACTTC. Residues: CATSPQGTYEQYF. This chain joins TRBV15 and TRBJ2-7; a weak D match, TRBD1 (6 bases). V lost 5 bases to trimming and J lost 2 bases, with 10 bases between them. In germline, CDR1 is LNHNV, CDR2 YYDKDF (reference sequence). The CDR3 contains 13 residues.

The V gene is TRBV7-2, the J gene TRBJ2-5; D not certain. CDR1 SGHTA and CDR2 FQGNSA come from the germline V gene. The CDR3 sequence is 14 residues long. V dropped 2 bases and J dropped 1 base, with 8 bases sitting between them. The CDR3 DNA follows: TGTGCCAGCAGCTTAACAGTCTTCCAAGAGACCCAGTACTTC. Translating it yields CASSLTVFQETQYF.

This clone was recorded once. The genes are TRBV14 and TRBJ2-1; a possible D gene is TRBD1 (6 bases). V was shortened by 4 bases and J by 2 bases, with 15 bases between the two germline ends. CDR1 and CDR2 from the germline V gene are SGHDN and FVKESK. This CDR3 comprises 16 residues. CDR3 residues: CASSPLQGSAYNEQFF. The CDR3, as DNA: TGTGCCAGCAGCCCCTTACAGGGAAGCGCCTACAATGAGCAGTTCTTC.

This clone has only a few counts. One end of the junction varies from germline; a read error may be responsible. The chain recombines TRBV29-1 with TRBJ1-2, with 7 bases aligning to TRBD1. Germline V CDR1 and CDR2: SQVTM, ANQGSEA. The CDR3 contains 13 residues. CDR3 amino acids: CSAETTGLQGYTF. Written as DNA, the CDR3 is TGCAGCGCTGAAACGACAGGGCTGCAGGGCTACACCTTC.

The chain employs TRBV25-1 and TRBJ2-7, with TRBD1 identical over 7 bases. CDR1 is MGHDK and CDR2 is SYGVNS in the germline V gene. This CDR3 spans 15 amino acids. Trimming cost V 3 bases and J 0 bases; bases outside gene matches: 5. CDR3 sequence: CASSDWDSSSYEQYF. The CDR3 nucleotides are TGTGCCAGCAGTGATTGGGACAGCAGCTCCTACGAGCAGTACTTC.

This clone was counted a few times. The V call is TRBV28, the J call TRBJ1-2; D possibly corresponds to TRBD1 (6 bases). From germline, CDR1 is MDHEN and CDR2 SYDVKM. This CDR3 has 12 residues. The ends were cut back, 6 bases at V and 8 bases at J, with 13 bases in the middle. The CDR3 region is CASSPTGGGYTF. CDR3 sequence (DNA): TGTGCCAGCAGCCCCACGGGGGGCGGCTACACCTTC.

The chain uses TRBV5-1 and TRBJ2-7; 8 bases are a match to TRBD2. Germline CDR1 reads SGHRS; CDR2 reads YFSETQ. This CDR3 has 16 residues. V shed 7 bases, J shed 1 base, and the junction held 13 bases outside the gene matches. The DNA for the CDR3 is TGCGCCAGCGGGGCCTCGGGGGGGAGCCCTTCCTACGAGCAGTACTTC. This encodes CASGASGGSPSYEQYF.

The V call is TRBV7-3, the J call TRBJ2-1; D is possibly TRBD2 (5 bases). This CDR3 has 14 amino acids. Trimming removed 5 bases at V and 8 bases at J, with 16 bases between. CDR1 and CDR2 (germline): SGHTA, FQGTGA. CDR3 in DNA: TGTGCCAGCAGCGACCGCCCCGGGGAACATGAGCAGTTCTTC. Translated: CASSDRPGEHEQFF.

This chain links TRBV6-1 with TRBJ2-7, with 8 bases matching TRBD2. CDR3 length equals 16 residues. Germline assignment: CDR1 MNHNS and CDR2 SASEGT. V lost 2 bases to trimming and J lost 4 bases; unmatched junction nucleotides: 10. DNA for the CDR3: TGTGCCAGCAGTGAATATACGGCGGGGGGCGCGTACGAGCAGTACTTC. Its protein is CASSEYTAGGAYEQYF.

This clone was observed a handful of times. The gene calls are TRBV4-2 and TRBJ1-2; D unclear. Trimming removed 0 bases at V and 6 bases at J, with 8 bases between. In germline, CDR1 is LGHNA, CDR2 YNFKEQ. The CDR3 loop spans 13 amino acids. CDR3 nucleotides: TGTGCCAGCAGCCAAGATCTAGGTAATGGCTACACCTTC. Encoded protein: CASSQDLGNGYTF.

V gene TRBV5-1 combines with J gene TRBJ1-2, with 9 bases fitting TRBD1. V dropped 4 bases and J dropped 2; count of bases not matched to a gene: 3. Per the germline V gene, CDR1 is SGHRS and CDR2 is YFSETQ. The CDR3 spans 14 residues. The CDR3 DNA follows: TGCGCCAGCAGCATGGACAGGGGCAACTATGGCTACACCTTC. It is translated as CASSMDRGNYGYTF.

This clone was seen once. The chain combines TRBV27 with TRBJ2-5; 13 bases line up with TRBD2. V shed 3 bases, J shed 5 bases, and the junction held 12 bases outside the gene matches. The V gene's germline CDR1 is MNHEY and CDR2 SMNVEV (reference sequence). This CDR3 comprises 18 residues. Here the CDR3 reads CASSFPPGTSGKYETQYF. CDR3 in DNA: TGTGCCAGCAGTTTTCCGCCCGGGACTAGCGGGAAATATGAGACCCAGTACTTC.

This clone occurred a few times. This sequence joins TRBV5-4 and TRBJ1-2, with D unclear. Trimming pared 0 bases from V and 10 bases from J, leaving 13 bases between. Per the germline V gene, CDR1 is SGHNT and CDR2 is YYREEE (reference sequence). This CDR3 has 13 amino acids. The CDR3 nucleotides read TGTGCCAGCAGCTTGGATGGCCTTGTTGACTACACCTTC. Translation: CASSLDGLVDYTF.

The rearrangement links TRBV19 to TRBJ2-2; 13 bases match TRBD2. The CDR3 spans 17 residues. The V gene's germline CDR1 is LNHDA and CDR2 SQIVND (reference sequence). The J segment lost 5 bases and the V segment lost 6 bases, leaving 9 bases of the junction unmatched. The CDR3, as DNA: TGTGCCAGTAGCCTCGAGGGACTAGCGGGGACAACCGGGGAGCTGTTTTTT. Protein product: CASSLEGLAGTTGELFF.

This sequence joins TRBV30 and TRBJ1-2; TRBD1 is a possible D gene (6 bases). CDR1 and CDR2 from the germline V gene are GTSNPN and SVGIG (reference sequence). The CDR3 has 15 amino acids. The ends were cut back, 0 bases at V and 7 bases at J, with 18 bases in the middle. CDR3 coding DNA: TGTGCCTGGAGTGTAACTTCCACAGGGTACGGTGGCTACACCTTC. It codes for CAWSVTSTGYGGYTF.

CDR3 amino acids: CASSSSGRSSYEQYF. The CDR3, as DNA: TGTGCCAGCAGTTCCAGCGGTCGCAGCTCCTACGAGCAGTACTTC. This chain connects TRBV25-1 to TRBJ2-7; weak D call: TRBD2 (5 bases). In germline, CDR1 is MGHDK, CDR2 SYGVNS. CDR3 length: 15 amino acids. V dropped 5 bases and J dropped 0 bases, with 14 bases sitting between them.

The J gene is TRBJ1-1, the V gene TRBV7-9, with D possibly being TRBD1 (5 bases). The CDR3 is made up of 15 amino acids. The germline CDR1 and CDR2 sequences are SEHNR and FQNEAQ (reference sequence). Trimming removed 1 base at V and 4 bases at J, with 13 bases between. DNA of the CDR3: TGTGCCAGCAGCTTAGGGGGCCGGGAGACCACTGAAGCTTTCTTT. Amino acid sequence: CASSLGGRETTEAFF.

The chain has TRBV6-1 and TRBJ2-5, with 10 bases fitting TRBD1. Germline V lookup: CDR1 MNHNS, CDR2 SASEGT. This CDR3 is built from 15 residues. The V and J ends lost 5 bases and 5 bases, in that order; junction bases with no gene match: 8. DNA for the CDR3: TGTGCCAGCAGTCGACAGGGGGCGCAAATGGAGACCCAGTACTTC. Amino acids: CASSRQGAQMETQYF.

This rearrangement joins TRBV27 to TRBJ1-4; no clear D gene. Trimming pared 5 bases from V and 5 bases from J, leaving 9 bases between. The CDR3 consists of 13 residues. Germline CDR1 MNHEY, CDR2 SMNVEV (reference sequence). The CDR3 nucleotides are TGTGCCAGCAGTAACGGTGCCAATGAAAAACTGTTTTTT. It is translated as CASSNGANEKLFF.

The gene calls are TRBV5-6 and TRBJ2-7; D not certain. Germline V gene data show CDR1 as SGHDT and CDR2 as YYEEEE. Trimming stripped 3 bases from V and 7 bases from J, with 17 bases between. The CDR3 covers 14 residues. As DNA, the CDR3 is TGTGCCAGCAGCTGGGCCCCCCAAGGTGGGGAGCAGTACTTC. Its protein is CASSWAPQGGEQYF.

This clone was recorded a few times. The chain is built from TRBV28 and TRBJ1-3; the D gene is possibly TRBD1 (6 bases). The germline V gene encodes CDR1 MDHEN and CDR2 SYDVKM. V was trimmed by 8 bases and J by 2 bases, leaving 10 bases between them. The CDR3 runs 13 residues. CDR3 region: CASLGDTGNTIYF. The CDR3 DNA follows: TGTGCCAGCCTCGGGGACACTGGAAACACCATATATTTT.

V is TRBV30 and J is TRBJ1-2; no firm D call. Germline values: CDR1 GTSNPN, CDR2 SVGIG (reference sequence). The CDR3 has 13 residues. V was pared by 4 bases and J by 3 bases, with 12 bases between. CDR3 bases: TGTGCCTGGACCCCATCTCAGGACTATGGCTACACCTTC. This codes for CAWTPSQDYGYTF.

This clone was found once. The CDR3 DNA sequence: TGTGCCAGCAGCTTAGGCCAACTAGCGGTTTTCACAGATACGCAGTATTTT. This codes for CASSLGQLAVFTDTQYF. The J gene is TRBJ2-3, the V gene TRBV7-9; TRBD2 matches 8 bases. Germline V gene data show CDR1 as SEHNR and CDR2 as FQNEAQ (reference sequence). CDR3 length: 17 residues. Trimming at V came to 1 base and at J to 2 bases, leaving 8 bases not matched to a gene.

CDR3 loop: CASSYRASASLHF. The CDR3 nucleotides are TGTGCCAGCAGTTATAGAGCGTCTGCCTCCCTCCACTTT. This chain links TRBV6-5 with TRBJ1-6; D is unresolved. Trimming took off 3 bases at V and 14 bases at J, with 14 bases between the two ends. This CDR3 is built from 13 residues. Germline loops: CDR1 MNHEY, CDR2 SVGAGI.

The chain links TRBV5-6 to TRBJ2-1; 15 bases map to TRBD2. V lost 4 bases to trimming and J lost 8 bases; unmatched junction nucleotides: 7. CDR3 size: 16 residues. Looked up from germline, CDR1 is SGHDT and CDR2 is YYEEEE. The CDR3 reads CASSRNGLAGGDEQFF. In nucleotides, the CDR3 is TGTGCCAGCAGCAGGAACGGACTAGCGGGAGGGGATGAGCAGTTCTTC.

This clone was recorded a few times. CDR3 protein: CASSFRDRSNTGELFF. The CDR3 nucleotides read TGTGCCAGCAGCTTCCGGGACAGGTCGAACACCGGGGAGCTGTTTTTT. V and J are TRBV7-8 and TRBJ2-2; TRBD1 matches at 8 bases. In germline, CDR1 is SGHVS, CDR2 FQNEAQ. The CDR3 spans 16 residues. J lost 0 bases, V lost 3 bases, and 3 bases had no gene match.

This clone was seen a few times. This chain connects TRBV28 to TRBJ1-2; TRBD1 matches at 7 bases. This CDR3 is built from 16 residues. CDR1 is MDHEN and CDR2 is SYDVKM in the germline V gene. J was trimmed by 4 bases and V by 6 bases; bases with no gene match: 14. The chain's CDR3 is CASSAYPGQSVYGYTF. CDR3 bases: TGTGCCAGCAGCGCATATCCGGGACAGAGCGTCTATGGCTACACCTTC.

V and J are TRBV4-1 and TRBJ2-1, with D possibly TRBD1 on 6 matching bases. The V gene's germline CDR1 is MGHRA and CDR2 YSYEKL. The CDR3 spans 13 residues. Trimming took 4 bases from V and 7 from J, leaving 11 bases between them. The CDR3 region has the DNA TGCGCCAGCAGCCCCAGAGGGGGAAATGAGCAGTTCTTC. This sequence encodes CASSPRGGNEQFF.

The chain carries TRBV5-1 and TRBJ2-7; D might be TRBD1 (5 bases). The CDR3 is 16 residues long. Germline CDR1 reads SGHRS; CDR2 reads YFSETQ. Trimming cost V 0 bases and J 0 bases, with 13 bases left between them. The CDR3: CASSLVPSDSSYEQYF. CDR3 nucleotide sequence: TGCGCCAGCAGCTTGGTACCTTCTGACAGCTCCTACGAGCAGTACTTC. The whole variable domain, filled in from reference TRBV5-1 and TRBJ2-7, reads KAGVTQTPRYLIKTRGQQVTLSCSPISGHRSVSWYQQTPGQGLQFLFEYFSETQRNKGNFPGRFSGRQFSNSRSEMNVSTLELGDSALYLCASSLVPSDSSYEQYFGPGTRLTVT.